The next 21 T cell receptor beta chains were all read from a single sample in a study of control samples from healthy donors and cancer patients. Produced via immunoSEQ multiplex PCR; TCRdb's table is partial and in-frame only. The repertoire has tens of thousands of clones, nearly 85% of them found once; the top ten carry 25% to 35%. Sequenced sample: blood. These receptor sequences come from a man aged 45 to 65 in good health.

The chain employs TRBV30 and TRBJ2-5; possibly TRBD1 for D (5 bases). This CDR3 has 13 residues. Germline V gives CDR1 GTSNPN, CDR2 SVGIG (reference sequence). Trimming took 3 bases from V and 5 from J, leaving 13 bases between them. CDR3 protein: CAWRLDIGETQYF. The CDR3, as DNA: TGTGCCTGGAGGTTGGACATCGGGGAGACCCAGTACTTC.

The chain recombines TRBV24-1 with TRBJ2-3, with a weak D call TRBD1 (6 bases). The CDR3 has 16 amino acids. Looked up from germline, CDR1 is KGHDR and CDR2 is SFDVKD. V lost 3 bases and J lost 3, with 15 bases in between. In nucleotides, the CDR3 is TGTGCCACCAGTGATCTGGACAGATCTAAGACAGATACGCAGTATTTT. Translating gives CATSDLDRSKTDTQYF.

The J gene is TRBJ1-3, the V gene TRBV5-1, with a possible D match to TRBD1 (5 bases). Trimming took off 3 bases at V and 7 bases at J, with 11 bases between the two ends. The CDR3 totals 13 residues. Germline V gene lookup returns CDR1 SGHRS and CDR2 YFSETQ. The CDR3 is CASSWGLENTIYF. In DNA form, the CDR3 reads TGCGCCAGCAGCTGGGGACTGGAGAACACCATATATTTT.

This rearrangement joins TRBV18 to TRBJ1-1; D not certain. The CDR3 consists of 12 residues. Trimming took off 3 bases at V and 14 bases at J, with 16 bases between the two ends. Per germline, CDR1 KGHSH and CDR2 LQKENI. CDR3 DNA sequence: TGTGCCAGCTCACCCCCGCAGCCCCCAGCGTTCTTT. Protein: CASSPPQPPAFF.

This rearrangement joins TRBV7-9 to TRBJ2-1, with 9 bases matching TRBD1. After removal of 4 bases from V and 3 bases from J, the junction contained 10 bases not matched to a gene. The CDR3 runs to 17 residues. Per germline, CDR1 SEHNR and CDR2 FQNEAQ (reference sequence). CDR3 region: CASSSVWRTGDYNEQFF. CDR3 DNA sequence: TGTGCCAGCAGCTCCGTTTGGAGGACAGGGGACTACAATGAGCAGTTCTTC.

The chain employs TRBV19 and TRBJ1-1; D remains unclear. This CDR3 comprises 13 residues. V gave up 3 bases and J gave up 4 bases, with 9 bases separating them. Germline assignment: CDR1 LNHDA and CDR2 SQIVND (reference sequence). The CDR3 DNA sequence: TGTGCCAGTAGTATTAGGGTAGGCACTGAAGCTTTCTTT. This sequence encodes CASSIRVGTEAFF.

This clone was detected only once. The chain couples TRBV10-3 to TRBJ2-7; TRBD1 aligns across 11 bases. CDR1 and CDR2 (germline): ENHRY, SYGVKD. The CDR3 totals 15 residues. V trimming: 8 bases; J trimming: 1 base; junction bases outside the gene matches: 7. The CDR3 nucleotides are TGTGCCATCTGGGACAGGGGGGGAGTATCCTACGAGCAGTACTTC. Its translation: CAIWDRGGVSYEQYF.

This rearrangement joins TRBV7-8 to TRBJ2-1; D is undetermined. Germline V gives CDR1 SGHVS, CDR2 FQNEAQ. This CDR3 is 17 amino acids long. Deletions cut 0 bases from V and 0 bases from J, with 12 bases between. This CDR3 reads CASSLAGKVSSYNEQFF. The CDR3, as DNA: TGTGCCAGCAGCTTAGCGGGAAAGGTAAGCTCCTACAATGAGCAGTTCTTC.

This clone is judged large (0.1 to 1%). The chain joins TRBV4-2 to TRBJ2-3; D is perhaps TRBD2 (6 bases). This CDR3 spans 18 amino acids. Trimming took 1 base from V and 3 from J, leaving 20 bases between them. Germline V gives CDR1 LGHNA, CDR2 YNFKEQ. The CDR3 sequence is CASSQGASVEGITDTQYF. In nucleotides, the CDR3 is TGTGCCAGCAGCCAAGGAGCTAGCGTGGAGGGGATTACAGATACGCAGTATTTT.

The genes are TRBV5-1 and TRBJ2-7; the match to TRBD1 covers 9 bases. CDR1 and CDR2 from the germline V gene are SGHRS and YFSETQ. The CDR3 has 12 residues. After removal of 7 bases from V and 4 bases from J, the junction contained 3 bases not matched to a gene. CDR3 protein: CASSDRGYEQYF. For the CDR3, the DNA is TGCGCCAGCTCTGACAGGGGGTACGAGCAGTACTTC. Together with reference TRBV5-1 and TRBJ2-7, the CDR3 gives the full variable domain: KAGVTQTPRYLIKTRGQQVTLSCSPISGHRSVSWYQQTPGQGLQFLFEYFSETQRNKGNFPGRFSGRQFSNSRSEMNVSTLELGDSALYLCASSDRGYEQYFGPGTRLTVT.

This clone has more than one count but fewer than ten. The CDR3 DNA is TGTGCCAGCAGCCCCCCCGTAGGACACCCGGCTTTCTTT. Its translation: CASSPPVGHPAFF. This chain uses TRBV7-2 with TRBJ1-1; TRBD1 might be the D (5 bases). The CDR3 is 13 residues long. Trimming took off 5 bases at V and 11 bases at J, with 18 bases between the two ends. Germline V CDR1 and CDR2: SGHTA, FQGNSA.

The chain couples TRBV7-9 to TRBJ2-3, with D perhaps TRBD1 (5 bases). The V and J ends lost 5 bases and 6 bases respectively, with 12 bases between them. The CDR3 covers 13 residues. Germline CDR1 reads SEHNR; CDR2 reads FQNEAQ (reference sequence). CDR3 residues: CASSPQGRDTQYF. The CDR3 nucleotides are TGTGCCAGCAGCCCCCAGGGTCGCGATACGCAGTATTTT.

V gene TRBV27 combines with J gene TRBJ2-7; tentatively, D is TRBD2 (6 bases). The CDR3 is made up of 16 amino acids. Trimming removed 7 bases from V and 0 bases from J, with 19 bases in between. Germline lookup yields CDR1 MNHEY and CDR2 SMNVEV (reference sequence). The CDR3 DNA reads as TGTGCCAGCACCACCGCTGGGGGGATACACTCCTACGAGCAGTACTTC. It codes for CASTTAGGIHSYEQYF.

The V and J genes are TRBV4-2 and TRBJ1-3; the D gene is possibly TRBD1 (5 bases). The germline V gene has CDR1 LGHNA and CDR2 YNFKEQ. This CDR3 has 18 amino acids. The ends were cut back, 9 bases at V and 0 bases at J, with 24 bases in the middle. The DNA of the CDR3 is TGTGCCAGACGATATAATCACAGGTCCTTGAGCTCTGGAAACACCATATATTTT. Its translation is CARRYNHRSLSSGNTIYF.

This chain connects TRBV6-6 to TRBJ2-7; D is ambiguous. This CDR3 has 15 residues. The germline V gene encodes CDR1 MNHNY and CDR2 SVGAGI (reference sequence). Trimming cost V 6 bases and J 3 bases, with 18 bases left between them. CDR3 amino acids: CASSEPGLFRYEQYF. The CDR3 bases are TGTGCCAGCAGCGAACCGGGCCTTTTTCGCTACGAGCAGTACTTC.

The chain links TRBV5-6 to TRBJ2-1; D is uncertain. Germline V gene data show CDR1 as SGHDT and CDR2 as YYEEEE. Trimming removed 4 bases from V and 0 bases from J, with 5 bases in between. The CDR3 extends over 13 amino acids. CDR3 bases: TGTGCCAGCAGCAACCCCTCCTACAATGAGCAGTTCTTC. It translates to CASSNPSYNEQFF. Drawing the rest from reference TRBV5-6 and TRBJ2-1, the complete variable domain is DAGVTQSPTHLIKTRGQQVTLRCSPKSGHDTVSWYQQALGQGPQFIFQYYEEEERQRGNFPDRFSGHQFPNYSSELNVNALLLGDSALYLCASSNPSYNEQFFGPGTRLTVL.

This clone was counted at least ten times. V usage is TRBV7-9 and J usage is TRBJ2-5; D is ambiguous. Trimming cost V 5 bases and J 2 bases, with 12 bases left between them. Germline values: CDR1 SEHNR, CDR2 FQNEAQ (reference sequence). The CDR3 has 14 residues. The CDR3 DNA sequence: TGTGCCAGCAGCCCCTCTGAATCTCAAGAGACCCAGTACTTC. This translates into CASSPSESQETQYF. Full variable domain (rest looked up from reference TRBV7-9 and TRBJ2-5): DTGVSQNPRHKITKRGQNVTFRCDPISEHNRLYWYRQTLGQGPEFLTYFQNEAQLEKSRLLSDRFSAERPKGSFSTLEIQRTEQGDSAMYLCASSPSESQETQYFGPGTRLLVL.

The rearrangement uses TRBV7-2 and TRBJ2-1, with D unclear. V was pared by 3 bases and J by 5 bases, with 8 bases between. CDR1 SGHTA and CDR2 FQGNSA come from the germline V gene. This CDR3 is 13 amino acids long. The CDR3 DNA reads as TGTGCCAGCAGCTTCGAATTCAACAATGAGCAGTTCTTC. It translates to CASSFEFNNEQFF.

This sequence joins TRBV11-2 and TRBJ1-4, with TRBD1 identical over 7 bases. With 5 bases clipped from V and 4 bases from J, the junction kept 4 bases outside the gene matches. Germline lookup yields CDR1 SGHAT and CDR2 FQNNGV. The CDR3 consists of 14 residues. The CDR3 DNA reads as TGTGCCAGCAGCCTTAACAGGGGTAATGAAAAACTGTTTTTT. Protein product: CASSLNRGNEKLFF.

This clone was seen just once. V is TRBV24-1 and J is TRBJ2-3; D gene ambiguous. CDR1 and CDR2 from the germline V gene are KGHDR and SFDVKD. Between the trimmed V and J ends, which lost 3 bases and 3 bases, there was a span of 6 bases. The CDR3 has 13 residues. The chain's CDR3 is CATSDLGTDTQYF. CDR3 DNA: TGTGCCACCAGTGATCTAGGGACAGATACGCAGTATTTT.

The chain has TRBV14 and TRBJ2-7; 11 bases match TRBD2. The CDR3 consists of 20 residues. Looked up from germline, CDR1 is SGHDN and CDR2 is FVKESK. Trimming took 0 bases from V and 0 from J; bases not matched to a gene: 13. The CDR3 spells CASSQDWASGRTRVSYEQYF. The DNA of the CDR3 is TGTGCCAGCAGCCAAGATTGGGCTAGCGGGAGGACCCGAGTCTCCTACGAGCAGTACTTC.